What follows are 27 T cell receptor beta chains derived from one specimen sequenced in a study of blood T cell repertoires in COVID-19. The table came from immunoSEQ multiplex PCR; TCRdb's copy has only in-frame clones and leaves some out. The sample includes 130,000 to 150,000 clones, approximately 80% seen only once; the top ten take more than 1.5%. Sequenced input: peripheral blood. These receptors were obtained from a woman aged 60 to 75 with acute or convalescent COVID-19.

The chain links TRBV28 to TRBJ1-6; weak D call: TRBD1 (5 bases). V was clipped by 5 bases and J by 9 bases, with 20 bases between them. This CDR3 is built from 16 residues. Germline assignment: CDR1 MDHEN and CDR2 SYDVKM. The CDR3 bases are TGTGCCAGCAGTCCTTCAGGCAGGGCCGGGAGTTCACCCCTCCACTTT. It yields the protein CASSPSGRAGSSPLHF. Full variable domain (missing parts from reference TRBV28 and TRBJ1-6): DVKVTQSSRYLVKRTGEKVFLECVQDMDHENMFWYRQDPGLGLRLIYFSYDVKMKEKGDIPEGYSVSREKKERFSLILESASTNQTSMYLCASSPSGRAGSSPLHFGNGTRLTVT.

J is TRBJ1-5 and V is TRBV12-3 or TRBV12-4; 9 positions agree with TRBD1. Trimming at V came to 6 bases and at J to 5 bases, leaving 2 bases not matched to a gene. This CDR3 comprises 13 residues. The CDR3 DNA reads TGTGCCAGCAGCGACAGGGGGTATCAGCCCCAGCATTTT. Translation gives CASSDRGYQPQHF.

This clone has just one count. The V and J genes are TRBV6-5 and TRBJ2-7; 8 bases match TRBD2. This CDR3 has 16 amino acids. Germline trimming cut 0 bases from V and 5 bases from J; bases unmatched to any gene: 9. CDR1 and CDR2 (germline): MNHEY, SVGAGI. The CDR3, as DNA: TGTGCCAGCAGTTACTCTAGCGGGACCCATATAGACGAGCAGTACTTC. It encodes CASSYSSGTHIDEQYF.

This sequence joins TRBV21-1 and TRBJ2-7; TRBD1 was called by the table and not checked on the DNA. TRBV21-1 is classified as a pseudogene. The CDR3 runs 13 residues. The CDR3 sequence: CASTQGPTYEQYF. As DNA, the CDR3 is TGTGCCAGCACGCAGGGGCCGACCTACGAGCAGTACTTC.

The chain couples TRBV6-1 to TRBJ1-6; TRBD1 matches 8 bases. The CDR3 consists of 17 residues. Germline lookup yields CDR1 MNHNS and CDR2 SASEGT. The ends lost 3 bases at V and 0 bases at J; junction bases unmatched: 4. As DNA, the CDR3 is TGTGCCAGCAGTGAGCGACAGGGGAGCTCCTATAATTCACCCCTCCACTTT. Its translation: CASSERQGSSYNSPLHF.

In this sample, this clone turned up once. One end of the junction fails to match germline, which may point to a read error. The chain joins TRBV2 to TRBJ2-1; tentative D call: TRBD2 (7 bases). The CDR3 length is 10 residues. Germline V CDR1 and CDR2: SNHLY, FYNNEI. CDR3 DNA sequence: TGTGCCAGCAGAGGGGGACTACAGGTCTTC. It translates to CASRGGLQVF. The whole variable domain, filled in from reference TRBV2 and TRBJ2-1, reads EPEVTQTPSHQVTQMGQEVILRCVPISNHLYFYWYRQILGQKVEFLVSFYNNEISEKSEIFDDQFSVERPDGSNFTLKIRSTKLEDSAMYFCASRGGLQVFGPGTRLTVL.

V and J are TRBV28 and TRBJ1-6; TRBD1 matches at 7 bases. CDR3 length equals 15 residues. The germline CDR1 and CDR2 sequences are MDHEN and SYDVKM. The ends lost 7 bases at V and 8 bases at J; junction bases unmatched: 11. The DNA for the CDR3 is TGTGCCAGCATCAGGGACAGCCAGCCCCATTCACCCCTCCACTTT. Protein: CASIRDSQPHSPLHF.

The chain links TRBV7-8 to TRBJ1-6; TRBD1 is a possible D gene (6 bases). CDR1 and CDR2 (germline): SGHVS, FQNEAQ. The germline V and J ends were trimmed by 6 bases and 7 bases, with 10 bases remaining between them. The CDR3 has 13 amino acids. The chain's CDR3 is CASSQGQNSPLHF. The CDR3 DNA sequence: TGTGCCAGCAGTCAAGGACAGAATTCACCCCTCCACTTT.

The chain is built from TRBV18 and TRBJ2-2, with TRBD2 matching 10 bases. CDR1 KGHSH and CDR2 LQKENI come from the germline V gene. CDR3 length: 16 residues. V dropped 1 base and J dropped 1; count of bases not matched to a gene: 0. In DNA, the CDR3 is TGTGCCAGCTCACCACTAGCGGGAGGGAACACCGGGGAGCTGTTTTTT. Translating gives CASSPLAGGNTGELFF.

The chain links TRBV27 to TRBJ1-1; D is unresolved. The germline V gene encodes CDR1 MNHEY and CDR2 SMNVEV (reference sequence). The CDR3 is made up of 11 amino acids. Trimming removed 11 bases at V and 0 bases at J, with 7 bases between. The CDR3 DNA reads as TGTGCCGTCCATTTGAACACTGAAGCTTTCTTT. Translated: CAVHLNTEAFF.

CDR3 nucleotide sequence: TGTGCCAGCAGCTTAGGACTAGCGGGGATCTCCTACGAGCAGTACTTC. Amino acids: CASSLGLAGISYEQYF. V is TRBV11-2 and J is TRBJ2-7; 11 nucleotides align to TRBD2. Germline V CDR1 and CDR2: SGHAT, FQNNGV. J lost 0 bases, V lost 1 base, and 2 bases had no gene match. This CDR3 comprises 16 residues.

This clone was seen a handful of times. The rearrangement links TRBV6-2 or TRBV6-3 to TRBJ2-7; D perhaps matches TRBD2 (6 bases). The CDR3 loop spans 14 amino acids. The germline CDR1 and CDR2 sequences are MNHEY and SVGEGT. V lost 0 bases to trimming and J lost 6 bases, with 12 bases between them. CDR3 nucleotides: TGTGCCAGCAGTTACTCGGCTAGCGCCCGCGAGCAGTACTTC. This sequence encodes CASSYSASAREQYF.

This rearrangement joins TRBV5-6 to TRBJ1-4; 9 bases are a match to TRBD1. The CDR3 is 15 residues long. CDR1 is SGHDT and CDR2 is YYEEEE in the germline V gene. J was trimmed by 4 bases and V by 1 base; bases with no gene match: 2. The CDR3 bases are TGTGCCAGCAGCTTGAAGGGACAGGGTAATGAAAAACTGTTTTTT. As protein: CASSLKGQGNEKLFF.

This clone has a single count. The chain is built from TRBV30 and TRBJ2-1, with a weak D call TRBD2 (6 bases). CDR3 length: 14 residues. V was clipped by 6 bases and J by 9 bases, with 21 bases between them. The V gene's germline CDR1 is GTSNPN and CDR2 SVGIG (reference sequence). The CDR3 DNA is TGTGCCTGCCTCCTCCGGGACTCGACGGGTGAGCAGTTCTTC. It yields the protein CACLLRDSTGEQFF.

The J gene is TRBJ2-1, the V gene TRBV5-6; D possibly corresponds to TRBD2 (5 bases). V dropped 3 bases and J dropped 9 bases, with 7 bases sitting between them. Germline V gene sequence: CDR1 SGHDT, CDR2 YYEEEE. This CDR3 region has 11 residues. The CDR3 spells CASSSGGEQFF. The CDR3 nucleotides read TGTGCCAGCAGCTCCGGAGGTGAGCAGTTCTTC.

This clone was recorded only once. V is TRBV6-6 and J is TRBJ1-2; D is perhaps TRBD1 (6 bases). The germline V and J ends were trimmed by 11 bases and 3 bases, with 25 bases remaining between them. The CDR3 is 16 amino acids. From germline, CDR1 is MNHNY and CDR2 SVGAGI (reference sequence). The CDR3 sequence: CAGKGGGQVTHYGYTF. The CDR3 DNA sequence: TGTGCCGGCAAGGGGGGGGGCCAAGTTACCCACTATGGCTACACCTTC.

The gene calls are TRBV5-4 and TRBJ1-2, with a possible D match to TRBD1 (6 bases). The CDR3 has 13 residues. Trimming took off 1 base at V and 4 bases at J, with 8 bases between the two ends. Germline CDR1 is SGHNT and CDR2 is YYREEE (reference sequence). In DNA, the CDR3 is TGTGCCAGCAGCTTGCCAGGGGTCTATGGCTACACCTTC. Residues: CASSLPGVYGYTF. The full variable domain, in which reference TRBV5-4 and TRBJ1-2 provide the parts outside the CDR3, is ETGVTQSPTHLIKTRGQQVTLRCSSQSGHNTVSWYQQALGQGPQFIFQYYREEENGRGNFPPRFSGLQFPNYSSELNVNALELDDSALYLCASSLPGVYGYTFGSGTRLTVV.

This clone has only a few counts. The rearrangement links TRBV28 to TRBJ1-6, with D possibly being TRBD1 (5 bases). There are 15 residues in the CDR3. Germline V gives CDR1 MDHEN, CDR2 SYDVKM. Trimming left V 3 bases short and J 6 bases short, with 12 bases between. CDR3: CASSFIGHINSPLHF. The CDR3 DNA reads as TGTGCCAGCAGTTTCATTGGACACATTAATTCACCCCTCCACTTT.

This chain connects TRBV7-9 to TRBJ2-3; TRBD2 agrees at 9 bases. The CDR3 is 15 residues long. The V gene end was trimmed by 5 bases and the J gene end by 3 bases; junction bases not matched to a gene: 6. The germline CDR1 and CDR2 sequences are SEHNR and FQNEAQ (reference sequence). This CDR3 reads CASSPSSGMTDTQYF. Here the CDR3 DNA reads TGTGCCAGCAGCCCTTCTAGCGGGATGACAGATACGCAGTATTTT.

This clone was detected once. The chain links TRBV6-5 to TRBJ2-7; tentatively, D is TRBD2 (5 bases). CDR3 length: 13 residues. Germline CDR1 and CDR2: MNHEY and SVGAGI. The V and J ends lost 3 bases and 6 bases respectively, with 12 bases between them. The CDR3 reads CASSYGLLSEQYF. The DNA for the CDR3 is TGTGCCAGCAGTTATGGACTCCTCAGCGAGCAGTACTTC.

The rearrangement links TRBV11-2 to TRBJ2-3; TRBD2 is a possible D gene (5 bases). Trimming cost V 6 bases and J 1 base, with 14 bases left between them. The germline gives CDR1 SGHAT, CDR2 FQNNGV. This CDR3 is 15 amino acids long. The CDR3 coding sequence is TGTGCCAGCAGACCCCTACGAGGGCGCACAGATACGCAGTATTTT. It yields the protein CASRPLRGRTDTQYF.

This chain connects TRBV25-1 to TRBJ1-2; 7 bases line up with TRBD1. Losses at the gene ends were 5 bases for V and 8 bases for J; bases not matched to a gene: 20. This CDR3 has 17 residues. Germline V gives CDR1 MGHDK, CDR2 SYGVNS. CDR3 sequence (DNA): TGTGCCAGCAGTCCGTCCCGGGACAGTACAGGGCGTTACGGCTACACCTTC. It yields the protein CASSPSRDSTGRYGYTF.

The CDR3 sequence: CASSLVRGGNYNEQFF. Written as DNA, the CDR3 is TGTGCCAGCAGCTTAGTTCGGGGCGGGAATTACAATGAGCAGTTCTTC. This rearrangement joins TRBV11-2 to TRBJ2-1, with a possible D match to TRBD2 (6 bases). The CDR3 sequence is 16 residues long. The V end lost 1 base, the J end lost 4 bases, and 14 bases lay between the germline ends. Per the germline V gene, CDR1 is SGHAT and CDR2 is FQNNGV.

This clone was recorded a few times. The V gene is TRBV14, the J gene TRBJ2-5; 8 bases align to TRBD2. CDR3 length: 16 residues. V lost 4 bases and J lost 5; bases outside the gene matches: 12. Germline lookup yields CDR1 SGHDN and CDR2 FVKESK. The CDR3: CASSPRTGGAWETQYF. The CDR3 bases are TGTGCCAGCAGCCCCAGAACGGGGGGGGCTTGGGAGACCCAGTACTTC.

This clone turned up a few times. The gene calls are TRBV7-9 and TRBJ2-7; 8 positions agree with TRBD2. The V gene end was trimmed by 6 bases and the J gene end by 10 bases; junction bases not matched to a gene: 8. Germline CDR1 is SEHNR and CDR2 is FQNEAQ (reference sequence). The CDR3 is 12 residues long. CDR3 amino acids: CASSPGTRDQYF. As DNA, the CDR3 is TGTGCCAGCAGTCCTGGGACTAGGGACCAGTACTTC.

The rearrangement joins TRBV2 to TRBJ1-5, with no clear D. The germline gives CDR1 SNHLY, CDR2 FYNNEI. The CDR3 is 13 residues long. Trimming took off 7 bases at V and 2 bases at J, with 9 bases between the two ends. CDR3 protein: CASMPTGNQPQHF. The CDR3 DNA reads TGTGCCAGCATGCCTACCGGCAATCAGCCCCAGCATTTT.

The genes are TRBV28 and TRBJ1-5, with a tentative D call TRBD1 (5 bases). The germline V gene encodes CDR1 MDHEN and CDR2 SYDVKM. The V end was cut by 7 bases, the J end by 5 bases, with 15 bases between. CDR3 length: 14 amino acids. The CDR3 nucleotides are TGTGCCAGCAAGCCAGGGAGGTGGGATCAGCCCCAGCATTTT. Encoded protein: CASKPGRWDQPQHF.